The 17 T cell receptor beta chains below all came from one sample that was sequenced in a study of shared clonotypes between healthy human individuals. Method: immunoSEQ multiplex PCR; TCRdb's copy keeps in-frame clones and lacks some. This sample has 95,000 to 120,000 clones; around 68% occur once, and the top ten carry around 25%. The sequenced sample was memory CD8+ T cells sorted from blood. Stated subset: CD45RO+ cells pooled with CCR7-negative TemRA cells. The receptors were gathered from a woman in her 30s in good health.

With respect to this clone: This same CDR3 is encoded by further DNA sequences in the sample. The chain employs TRBV2 and TRBJ2-7; unclear D gene. CDR1 and CDR2 from the germline V gene are SNHLY and FYNNEI. V dropped 6 bases and J dropped 2 bases, with 11 bases sitting between them. CDR3 length: 13 amino acids. CDR3 sequence: CASRAPEPYEQYF. The DNA for the CDR3 is TGTGCCAGCAGGGCCCCTGAACCCTACGAGCAGTACTTC.

The chain links TRBV11-2 to TRBJ2-5, with 16 bases fitting TRBD2. The CDR3 is 17 residues long. Germline CDR1 reads SGHAT; CDR2 reads FQNNGV. J gave up 5 bases and V 2 bases, and 5 bases lay outside the gene matches. The CDR3 here is CASSLFLGLAGGETQYF. The DNA of the CDR3 is TGTGCCAGCAGCTTATTTTTGGGACTAGCGGGAGGGGAGACCCAGTACTTC.

This chain connects TRBV7-8 to TRBJ2-7; 7 nucleotides agree with TRBD2. This CDR3 comprises 16 residues. CDR1 is SGHVS and CDR2 is FQNEAQ in the germline V gene. Trimming cost V 3 bases and J 4 bases; bases outside gene matches: 12. The CDR3 region has the DNA TGTGCCAGCAGCTTGGGGGTGGGAGGGAGTTTTTACGAGCAGTACTTC. Amino acid sequence: CASSLGVGGSFYEQYF.

The chain carries TRBV27 and TRBJ2-1; D unresolved. CDR3 length: 13 amino acids. The germline CDR1 and CDR2 sequences are MNHEY and SMNVEV (reference sequence). The V end lost 1 base, the J end lost 14 bases, and 15 bases lay between the germline ends. CDR3 amino acids: CASSLLFLSREFF. The CDR3 DNA reads TGTGCCAGCAGTTTATTGTTTTTGTCTAGGGAGTTCTTC.

The chain joins TRBV28 to TRBJ2-7; 14 nucleotides agree with TRBD2. This CDR3 contains 18 residues. Looked up from germline, CDR1 is MDHEN and CDR2 is SYDVKM. J gave up 4 bases and V 3 bases, and 11 bases lay outside the gene matches. CDR3 nucleotides: TGTGCCAGCAGTTTCTGGGGACCGGGACTAGCGGGAGCGTACGAGCAGTACTTC. Protein: CASSFWGPGLAGAYEQYF.

The rearrangement uses TRBV7-2 and TRBJ2-5, with no clear D. V lost 10 bases, J lost 1 base, and 13 bases lay in between. Germline assignment: CDR1 SGHTA and CDR2 FQGNSA. The CDR3 sequence is 13 residues long. CDR3 amino acids: CATTTYVQETQYF. For the CDR3, the DNA is TGTGCCACCACCACATACGTCCAAGAGACCCAGTACTTC. The entire variable domain, with the rest obtained from reference TRBV7-2 and TRBJ2-5, is as follows: GAGVSQSPSNKVTEKGKDVELRCDPISGHTALYWYRQSLGQGLEFLIYFQGNSAPDKSGLPSDRFSAERTGGSVSTLTIQRTQQEDSAVYLCATTTYVQETQYFGPGTRLLVL.

This chain connects TRBV5-1 to TRBJ2-2; D is unclear. This CDR3 has 13 amino acids. Germline V CDR1 and CDR2: SGHRS, YFSETQ. The V and J ends lost 2 bases and 6 bases respectively, with 8 bases between them. As DNA, the CDR3 is TGCGCCAGCAGCTTTGCAGGATCCGGGGAGCTGTTTTTT. Translating gives CASSFAGSGELFF.

This chain connects TRBV7-9 to TRBJ1-3; D unclear. The CDR3 is made up of 14 amino acids. Germline-derived CDR1 and CDR2 are SEHNR and FQNEAQ (reference sequence). V was pared by 0 bases and J by 0 bases, with 3 bases between. The CDR3 region is CASSLAASGNTIYF. The CDR3 nucleotides read TGTGCCAGCAGCTTAGCGGCCTCTGGAAACACCATATATTTT.

This rearrangement joins TRBV7-9 to TRBJ1-5; D may be TRBD1 (5 bases). Germline V gene sequence: CDR1 SEHNR, CDR2 FQNEAQ (reference sequence). V lost 5 bases to trimming and J lost 5 bases, with 16 bases between them. The CDR3 contains 15 residues. CDR3 nucleotides: TGTGCCAGCAGCGCCACGGCCGGGGGGGATCAGCCCCAGCATTTT. Protein sequence: CASSATAGGDQPQHF.

CDR3 residues: CASSFSRDKSYEQYF. The CDR3 DNA sequence: TGTGCCAGCAGCTTTTCGCGGGACAAGTCCTACGAGCAGTACTTC. The chain couples TRBV12-1 to TRBJ2-7. TRBV12-1 is reported as a pseudogene. This CDR3 spans 15 amino acids.

This clone has a handful of counts. This chain joins TRBV5-1 and TRBJ2-3; 9 nucleotides line up with TRBD2. V gave up 4 bases and J gave up 0 bases; unmatched junction bases: 12. The CDR3 sequence is 18 residues long. Germline assignment: CDR1 SGHRS and CDR2 YFSETQ. The CDR3 nucleotides are TGCGCCAGCAGCGCCGAGACTAGCGGAGGGGCTAGCACAGATACGCAGTATTTT. It translates to CASSAETSGGASTDTQYF.

The sample holds a few counts of this clone. The V and J genes are TRBV28 and TRBJ1-1; D is possibly TRBD1 (6 bases). The ends were cut back, 3 bases at V and 1 base at J, with 9 bases in the middle. Looked up from germline, CDR1 is MDHEN and CDR2 is SYDVKM. CDR3 length: 14 amino acids. In nucleotides, the CDR3 is TGTGCCAGCAGTTTTCTACAGGGGAACACTGAAGCTTTCTTT. Its translation: CASSFLQGNTEAFF.

The V call is TRBV28, the J call TRBJ2-5; 12 bases map to TRBD2. V was clipped by 3 bases and J by 2 bases; unmatched bases: 13. Looked up from germline, CDR1 is MDHEN and CDR2 is SYDVKM. CDR3 length equals 19 residues. This CDR3 reads CASSFSGGSSGRVQETQYF. The CDR3 DNA is TGTGCCAGCAGTTTTTCCGGAGGGTCTAGCGGGAGGGTACAAGAGACCCAGTACTTC.

The CDR3 sequence is CASTKPILAYSYEQYF. The DNA for the CDR3 is TGTGCCAGCACTAAACCAATACTAGCTTACTCCTACGAGCAGTACTTC. The J gene is TRBJ2-7, the V gene TRBV2; TRBD2 might be the D (6 bases). CDR3 length: 16 amino acids. Germline V lookup: CDR1 SNHLY, CDR2 FYNNEI. Trimming pared 7 bases from V and 0 bases from J, leaving 19 bases between.

This rearrangement joins TRBV28 to TRBJ1-2; D gene unclear. This CDR3 is built from 11 residues. The germline V gene encodes CDR1 MDHEN and CDR2 SYDVKM. V was pared by 10 bases and J by 8 bases, with 14 bases between. The CDR3 sequence: CATFRVGGYTF. In nucleotides, the CDR3 is TGTGCCACCTTCCGGGTGGGCGGCTACACCTTC.

This clone was observed a single time. The CDR3 reads CATQRPFYYEQYF. The CDR3 bases are TGTGCCACCCAAAGACCTTTCTACTACGAGCAGTACTTC. The chain has TRBV28 and TRBJ2-7; D gene unclear. This CDR3 has 13 amino acids. Trimming removed 10 bases at V and 3 bases at J, with 16 bases between. CDR1 MDHEN and CDR2 SYDVKM come from the germline V gene.

V gene TRBV19 combines with J gene TRBJ1-5; D unresolved. Trimming stripped 5 bases from V and 3 bases from J, with 8 bases between. The CDR3 runs to 13 residues. Looked up from germline, CDR1 is LNHDA and CDR2 is SQIVND (reference sequence). As DNA, the CDR3 is TGTGCCAGTAGTCGGGTCTTCAATCAGCCCCAGCATTTT. Amino acid sequence: CASSRVFNQPQHF. Drawing the rest from reference TRBV19 and TRBJ1-5, the complete variable domain is DGGITQSPKYLFRKEGQNVTLSCEQNLNHDAMYWYRQDPGQGLRLIYYSQIVNDFQKGDIAEGYSVSREKKESFPLTVTSAQKNPTAFYLCASSRVFNQPQHFGDGTRLSIL.